Presented here are 10 T cell receptor beta chains from one specimen sequenced in a study of T cells after yellow fever vaccination. TCRdb re-called the 5' RACE reads with MiXCR, one entry per CDR3 protein. The sample contains around 310,000 distinct CDR3 sequences, 3.5% to 4.5% of which appear only once. The source material was PBMCs, sampled 15 days after the yellow fever booster vaccination. The receptors derive from a man between 18 and 29 years old who received the YFV17D yellow fever vaccine.

This clonotype was counted ten times or more. The rearrangement uses TRBV20-1 and TRBJ1-6; 8 bases map to TRBD1. The V and J ends lost 6 bases and 8 bases, in that order; junction bases with no gene match: 3. The CDR3 loop spans 12 amino acids. Germline lookup yields CDR1 DFQATT and CDR2 SNEGSKA (reference sequence). The CDR3 protein is CSAVTGDSPLHF. As DNA, the CDR3 is TGCAGTGCCGTGACAGGGGATTCACCCCTCCACTTT.

This clonotype has a count of ten or more. The V and J genes are TRBV11-2 and TRBJ1-4; a possible D gene is TRBD1 (6 bases). The length of the CDR3 is 15 residues. CDR1 SGHAT and CDR2 FQNNGV come from the germline V gene. V was pared by 3 bases and J by 3 bases, with 11 bases between. CDR3 sequence (DNA): TGTGCCAGCAGCTTGGCCGGACAGCCTAATGAAAAACTGTTTTTT. Translated: CASSLAGQPNEKLFF.

At least ten counts were recorded for this clonotype. This CDR3 reads CASRPTPEDTQYF. For the CDR3, the DNA is TGTGCCAGCAGGCCCACCCCGGAGGATACGCAGTATTTT. This rearrangement joins TRBV6-6 to TRBJ2-3; D unresolved. The ends were cut back, 6 bases at V and 6 bases at J, with 13 bases in the middle. CDR1 is MNHNY and CDR2 is SVGAGI in the germline V gene (reference sequence). CDR3 length equals 13 residues.

This clonotype was seen only a few times. V usage is TRBV9 and J usage is TRBJ1-1, with 7 bases lining up with TRBD1. The CDR3 sequence is 15 residues long. Germline V gene sequence: CDR1 SGDLS, CDR2 YYNGEE. V was clipped by 5 bases and J by 0 bases; unmatched bases: 7. The CDR3 is CASRPRDRLNTEAFF. DNA of the CDR3: TGTGCCAGCAGGCCTCGGGACAGATTGAACACTGAAGCTTTCTTT.

This clonotype was counted only a few times. This chain links TRBV6-5 with TRBJ2-6, with D perhaps matching TRBD2 (7 bases). V was trimmed by 2 bases and J by 2 bases, leaving 13 bases between them. Looked up from germline, CDR1 is MNHEY and CDR2 is SVGAGI. The CDR3 spans 17 residues. CDR3 nucleotide sequence: TGTGCCAGCAGTTACCAAGGGGGGGCGACTGGGGCCAACGTCCTGACTTTC. As protein: CASSYQGGATGANVLTF.

This clonotype has a count of ten or more. V and J are TRBV6-2 or TRBV6-3 and TRBJ2-7, with 8 bases fitting TRBD1. Germline V CDR1 and CDR2: MNHEY, SVGEGT. V lost 0 bases, J lost 0 bases, and 1 base stayed unmatched. The CDR3 contains 15 residues. The CDR3 DNA is TGTGCCAGCAGTTACTCTCAGGGGGCCTCCTACGAGCAGTACTTC. It specifies CASSYSQGASYEQYF.

This clonotype has ten or more counts. The CDR3 nucleotides are TGCGCCAGCAGCGAGGGGCCGAGCAGGTCCGAGCAGTACTTC. The encoded protein is CASSEGPSRSEQYF. The V gene is TRBV5-1, the J gene TRBJ2-7; the D gene could be TRBD1 or TRBD2 (5 bases each). V was trimmed by 4 bases and J by 6 bases, leaving 17 bases between them. This CDR3 region has 14 residues. Germline V gene data show CDR1 as SGHRS and CDR2 as YFSETQ.

The rearrangement uses TRBV4-2 and TRBJ2-2; the match to TRBD1 covers 10 bases. In germline, CDR1 is LGHNA, CDR2 YNFKEQ. J was trimmed by 4 bases and V by 4 bases; bases with no gene match: 12. The CDR3 has 18 amino acids. CDR3 region: CASSPNLGQGGITGELFF. The CDR3 DNA sequence: TGTGCCAGCAGCCCGAACCTCGGACAGGGGGGAATCACCGGGGAGCTGTTTTTT.

This clonotype was recorded many times. The gene calls are TRBV6-1 and TRBJ2-7; weak D call: TRBD1 (6 bases). The CDR3 runs 14 residues. The germline V and J ends were trimmed by 7 bases and 3 bases, with 16 bases remaining between them. Germline V gives CDR1 MNHNS, CDR2 SASEGT. The DNA for the CDR3 is TGTGCCAGCACCGGAGTCCAGGGGCACTACGAGCAGTACGTC. Translation gives CASTGVQGHYEQYV.

This clonotype has just a few counts. The chain uses TRBV6-1 and TRBJ2-3; perhaps TRBD1 as D (6 bases). Trimming removed 8 bases at V and 8 bases at J, with 20 bases between. This CDR3 contains 14 residues. Germline V CDR1 and CDR2: MNHNS, SASEGT. CDR3 sequence: CASPPTRGIVTQYF. The CDR3 DNA reads as TGTGCCAGCCCCCCGACAAGGGGGATTGTTACGCAGTATTTT.